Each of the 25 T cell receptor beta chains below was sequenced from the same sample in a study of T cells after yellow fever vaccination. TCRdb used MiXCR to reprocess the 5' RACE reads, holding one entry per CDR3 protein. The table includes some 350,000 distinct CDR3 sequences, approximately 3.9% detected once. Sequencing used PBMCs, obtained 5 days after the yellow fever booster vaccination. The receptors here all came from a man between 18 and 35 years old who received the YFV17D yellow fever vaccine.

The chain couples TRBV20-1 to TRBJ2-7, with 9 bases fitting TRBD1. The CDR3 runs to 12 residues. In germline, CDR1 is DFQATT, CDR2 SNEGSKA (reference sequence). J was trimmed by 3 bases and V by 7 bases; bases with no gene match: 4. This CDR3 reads CSVTGGGYEQYF. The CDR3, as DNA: TGCAGTGTGACAGGGGGGGGCTACGAGCAGTACTTC.

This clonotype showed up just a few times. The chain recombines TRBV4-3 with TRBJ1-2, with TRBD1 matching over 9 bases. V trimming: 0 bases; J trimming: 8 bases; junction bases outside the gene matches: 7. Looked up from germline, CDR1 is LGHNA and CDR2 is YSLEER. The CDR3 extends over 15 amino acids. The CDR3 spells CASSQDTGTGTGYTF. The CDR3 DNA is TGCGCCAGCAGCCAAGACACCGGGACAGGGACCGGCTACACCTTC.

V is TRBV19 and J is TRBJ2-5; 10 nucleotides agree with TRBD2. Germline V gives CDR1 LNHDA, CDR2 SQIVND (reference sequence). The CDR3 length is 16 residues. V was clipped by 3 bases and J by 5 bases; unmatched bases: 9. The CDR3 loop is CASSIGLAGGVETQYF. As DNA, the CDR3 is TGTGCCAGTAGTATCGGATTAGCGGGGGGTGTGGAGACCCAGTACTTC.

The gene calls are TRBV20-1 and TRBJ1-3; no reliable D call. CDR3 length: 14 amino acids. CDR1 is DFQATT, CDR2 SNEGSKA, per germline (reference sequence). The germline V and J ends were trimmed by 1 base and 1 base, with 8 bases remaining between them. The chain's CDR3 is CSARALVSGNTIYF. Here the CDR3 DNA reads TGCAGTGCTAGAGCGTTGGTTTCTGGAAACACCATATATTTT.

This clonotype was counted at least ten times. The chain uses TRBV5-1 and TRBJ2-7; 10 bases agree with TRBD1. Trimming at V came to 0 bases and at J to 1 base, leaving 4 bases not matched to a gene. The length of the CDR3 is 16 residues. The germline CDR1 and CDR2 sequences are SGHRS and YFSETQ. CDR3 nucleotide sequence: TGCGCCAGCAGCTTGGGGCCGGGACAGGGGTCCTACGAGCAGTACGTC. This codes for CASSLGPGQGSYEQYV.

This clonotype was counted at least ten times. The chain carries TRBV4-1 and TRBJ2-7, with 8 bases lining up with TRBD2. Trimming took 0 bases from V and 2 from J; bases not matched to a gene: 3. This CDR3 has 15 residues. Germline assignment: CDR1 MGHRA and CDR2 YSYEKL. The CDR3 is CASSQERGGTYEQYV. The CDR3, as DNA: TGCGCCAGCAGCCAAGAACGGGGGGGAACCTACGAGCAGTACGTC.

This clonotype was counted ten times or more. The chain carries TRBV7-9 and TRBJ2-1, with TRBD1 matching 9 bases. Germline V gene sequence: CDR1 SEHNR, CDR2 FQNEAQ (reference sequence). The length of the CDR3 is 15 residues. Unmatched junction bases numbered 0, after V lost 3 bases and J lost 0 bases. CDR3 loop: CASSLDRGSYNEQFF. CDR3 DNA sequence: TGTGCCAGCAGCTTGGACAGGGGCTCCTACAATGAGCAGTTCTTC.

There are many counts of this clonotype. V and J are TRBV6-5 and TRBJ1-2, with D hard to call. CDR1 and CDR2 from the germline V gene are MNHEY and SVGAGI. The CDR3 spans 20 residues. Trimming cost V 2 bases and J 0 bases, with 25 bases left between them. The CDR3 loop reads CASSYNSGTERFKANYGYTF. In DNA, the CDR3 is TGTGCCAGCAGTTACAACTCTGGAACGGAGAGGTTTAAAGCTAACTATGGCTACACCTTC.

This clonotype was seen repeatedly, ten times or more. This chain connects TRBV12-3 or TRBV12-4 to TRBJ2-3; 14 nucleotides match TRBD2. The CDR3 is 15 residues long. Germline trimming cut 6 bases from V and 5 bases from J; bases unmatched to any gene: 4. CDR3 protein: CASRYGTSGGDTQYF. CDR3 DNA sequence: TGTGCCAGCAGATACGGGACTAGCGGGGGAGATACGCAGTATTTT.

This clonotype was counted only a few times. The CDR3 sequence: CASSQKAPLAGAGDTQYF. In DNA form, the CDR3 reads TGCGCCAGCAGCCAAAAAGCCCCACTAGCGGGGGCGGGAGATACGCAGTATTTT. The V and J genes are TRBV4-3 and TRBJ2-3, with 11 bases fitting TRBD2. Germline CDR1 is LGHNA and CDR2 is YSLEER. The CDR3 runs to 18 residues. J lost 5 bases, V lost 2 bases, and 12 bases had no gene match.

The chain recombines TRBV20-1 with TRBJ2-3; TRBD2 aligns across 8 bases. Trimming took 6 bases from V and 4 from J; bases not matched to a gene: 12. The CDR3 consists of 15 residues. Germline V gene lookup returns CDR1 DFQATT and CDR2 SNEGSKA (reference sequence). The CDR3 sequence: CSATAAGGFADTQYF. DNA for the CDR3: TGCAGTGCCACCGCGGCGGGGGGCTTTGCAGATACGCAGTATTTT.

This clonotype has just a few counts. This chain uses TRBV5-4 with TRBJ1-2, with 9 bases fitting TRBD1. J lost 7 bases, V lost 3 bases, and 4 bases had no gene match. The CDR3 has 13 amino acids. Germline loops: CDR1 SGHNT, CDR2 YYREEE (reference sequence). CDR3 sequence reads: CASSWDRAFGYTF. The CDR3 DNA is TGTGCCAGCAGCTGGGACAGGGCCTTTGGCTACACCTTC.

CDR3 region: CASAFRRDTQYF. CDR3 DNA sequence: TGTGCCAGCGCTTTCAGGCGGGATACGCAGTATTTT. The V and J genes are TRBV6-2 or TRBV6-3 and TRBJ2-3, with unresolved D. There are 12 residues in the CDR3. Germline V gene data show CDR1 as MNHEY and CDR2 as SVGEGT. V was cut by 8 bases and J by 6 bases, with 12 bases left in between.

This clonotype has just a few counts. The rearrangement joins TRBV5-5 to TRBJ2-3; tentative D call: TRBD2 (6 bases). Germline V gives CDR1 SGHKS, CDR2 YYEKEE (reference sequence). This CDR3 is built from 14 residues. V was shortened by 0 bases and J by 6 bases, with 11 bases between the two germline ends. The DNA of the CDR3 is TGTGCCAGCAGCTTGGCCCCGGGGGTCGATACGCAGTATTTT. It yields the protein CASSLAPGVDTQYF.

In DNA form, the CDR3 reads TGTGCCAGCAGCCTTGGGACAGGGGGCGAAGCTTTCTTT. Amino acid sequence: CASSLGTGGEAFF. The chain employs TRBV7-9 and TRBJ1-1, with 12 nucleotides matching TRBD1. V was clipped by 5 bases and J by 8 bases; unmatched bases: 3. Looked up from germline, CDR1 is SEHNR and CDR2 is FQNEAQ (reference sequence). The CDR3 covers 13 residues.

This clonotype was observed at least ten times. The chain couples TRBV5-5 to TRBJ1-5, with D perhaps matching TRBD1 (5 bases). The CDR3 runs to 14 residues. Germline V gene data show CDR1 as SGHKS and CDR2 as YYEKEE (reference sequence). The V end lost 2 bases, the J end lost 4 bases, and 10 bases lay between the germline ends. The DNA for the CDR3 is TGTGCCAGCAGCTTTATTGGGGGAAATCAGCCCCAGCATTTT. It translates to CASSFIGGNQPQHF. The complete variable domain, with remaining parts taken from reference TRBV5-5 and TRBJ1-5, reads DAGVTQSPTHLIKTRGQQVTLRCSPISGHKSVSWYQQVLGQGPQFIFQYYEKEERGRGNFPDRFSARQFPNYSSELNVNALLLGDSALYLCASSFIGGNQPQHFGDGTRLSIL.

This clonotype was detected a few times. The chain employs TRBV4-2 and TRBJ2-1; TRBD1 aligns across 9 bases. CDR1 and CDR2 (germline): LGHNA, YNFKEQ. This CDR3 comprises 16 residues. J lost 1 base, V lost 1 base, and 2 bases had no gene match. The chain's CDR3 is CASSQAGTGSYNEQFF. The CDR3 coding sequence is TGTGCCAGCAGCCAAGCCGGGACAGGGTCCTACAATGAGCAGTTCTTC.

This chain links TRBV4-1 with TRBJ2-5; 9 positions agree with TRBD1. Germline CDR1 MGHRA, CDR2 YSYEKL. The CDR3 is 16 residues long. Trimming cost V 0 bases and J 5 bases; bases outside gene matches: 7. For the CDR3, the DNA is TGCGCCAGCAGCCAAGATTGGACAGGGGATTTGGAGACCCAGTACTTC. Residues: CASSQDWTGDLETQYF.

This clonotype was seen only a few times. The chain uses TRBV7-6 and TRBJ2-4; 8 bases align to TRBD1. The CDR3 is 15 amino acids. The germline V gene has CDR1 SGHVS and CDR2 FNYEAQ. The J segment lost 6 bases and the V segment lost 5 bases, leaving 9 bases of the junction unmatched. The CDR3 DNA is TGTGCCAGCAGCCTACAGGGGGGCGTCGGAAACATTCAGTACTTC. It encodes CASSLQGGVGNIQYF.

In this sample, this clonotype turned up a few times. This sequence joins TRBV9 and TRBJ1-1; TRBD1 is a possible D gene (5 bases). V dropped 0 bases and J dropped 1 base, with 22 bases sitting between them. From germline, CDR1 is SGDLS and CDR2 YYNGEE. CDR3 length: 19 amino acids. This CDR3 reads CASSVAIGSTRGENTEAFF. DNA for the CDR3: TGTGCCAGCAGCGTAGCTATCGGATCGACCAGAGGGGAGAACACTGAAGCTTTCTTT.

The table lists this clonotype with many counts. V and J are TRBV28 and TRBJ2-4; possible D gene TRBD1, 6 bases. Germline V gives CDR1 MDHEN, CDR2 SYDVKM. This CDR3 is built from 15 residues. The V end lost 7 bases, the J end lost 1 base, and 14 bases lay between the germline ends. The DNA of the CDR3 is TGTGCCAGCAAGTTACAGGGTTCGGCCAAAAACATTCAGTACTTC. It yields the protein CASKLQGSAKNIQYF. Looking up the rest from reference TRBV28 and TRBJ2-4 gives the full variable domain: DVKVTQSSRYLVKRTGEKVFLECVQDMDHENMFWYRQDPGLGLRLIYFSYDVKMKEKGDIPEGYSVSREKKERFSLILESASTNQTSMYLCASKLQGSAKNIQYFGAGTRLSVL.

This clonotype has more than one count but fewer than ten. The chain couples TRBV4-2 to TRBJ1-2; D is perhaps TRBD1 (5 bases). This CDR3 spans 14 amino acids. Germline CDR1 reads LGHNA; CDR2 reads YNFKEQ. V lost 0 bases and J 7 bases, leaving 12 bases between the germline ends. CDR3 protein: CASSQDWGAGGYTF. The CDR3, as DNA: TGTGCCAGCAGCCAAGACTGGGGCGCGGGTGGCTACACCTTC.

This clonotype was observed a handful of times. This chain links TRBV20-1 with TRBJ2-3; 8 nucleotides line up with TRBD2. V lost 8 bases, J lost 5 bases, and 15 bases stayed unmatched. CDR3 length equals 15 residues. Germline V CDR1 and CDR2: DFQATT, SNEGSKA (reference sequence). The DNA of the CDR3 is TGCAGTCCTTATTCTGTAGCGGGGTGGGGAGATACGCAGTATTTT. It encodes CSPYSVAGWGDTQYF.

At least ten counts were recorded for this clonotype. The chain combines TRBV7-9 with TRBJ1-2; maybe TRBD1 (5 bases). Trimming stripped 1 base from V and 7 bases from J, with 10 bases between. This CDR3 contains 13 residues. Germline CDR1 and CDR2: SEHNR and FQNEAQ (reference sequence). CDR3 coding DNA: TGTGCCAGCAGCTTAGAATGGGGCTCTGGCTACACCTTC. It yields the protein CASSLEWGSGYTF.

The CDR3 bases are TGTGCCAGCGGGCTGGAGAATCAGCCCCAGCATTTT. Translated, it gives CASGLENQPQHF. V usage is TRBV5-5 and J usage is TRBJ1-5, with no clear D. The CDR3 sequence is 12 residues long. Trimming took off 7 bases at V and 4 bases at J, with 9 bases between the two ends. Looked up from germline, CDR1 is SGHKS and CDR2 is YYEKEE (reference sequence).